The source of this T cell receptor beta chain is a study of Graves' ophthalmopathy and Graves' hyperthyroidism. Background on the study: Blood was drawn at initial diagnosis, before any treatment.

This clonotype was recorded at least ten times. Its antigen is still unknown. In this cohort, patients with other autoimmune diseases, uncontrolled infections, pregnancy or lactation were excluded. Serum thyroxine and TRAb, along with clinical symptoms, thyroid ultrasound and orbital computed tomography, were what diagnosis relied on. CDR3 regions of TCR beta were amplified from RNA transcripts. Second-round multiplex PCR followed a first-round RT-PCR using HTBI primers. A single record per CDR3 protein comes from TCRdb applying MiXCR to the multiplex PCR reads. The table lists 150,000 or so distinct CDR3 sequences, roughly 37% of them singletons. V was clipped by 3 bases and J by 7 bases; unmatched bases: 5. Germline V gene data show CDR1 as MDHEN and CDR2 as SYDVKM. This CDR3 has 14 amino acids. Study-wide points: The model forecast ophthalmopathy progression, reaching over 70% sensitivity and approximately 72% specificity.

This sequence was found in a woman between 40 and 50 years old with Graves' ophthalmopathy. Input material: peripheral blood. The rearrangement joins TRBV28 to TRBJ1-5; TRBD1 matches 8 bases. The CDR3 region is CASSFLTGDQPQHF. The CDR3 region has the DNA TGTGCCAGCAGTTTCCTGACAGGGGACCAGCCCCAGCATTTT. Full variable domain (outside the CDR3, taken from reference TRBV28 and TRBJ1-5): DVKVTQSSRYLVKRTGEKVFLECVQDMDHENMFWYRQDPGLGLRLIYFSYDVKMKEKGDIPEGYSVSREKKERFSLILESASTNQTSMYLCASSFLTGDQPQHFGDGTRLSIL.